This T cell receptor beta chain derives from a study of T cells in Graves' hyperthyroidism and ophthalmopathy. This clonotype has ten or more counts. What was amplified from RNA transcripts were TCR beta CDR3 regions. Carried out on the TCR CDR3, a first-round RT-PCR used the HTBI primer set. Each CDR3 protein is one row after TCRdb ran MiXCR on the multiplex PCR reads. The table includes about 380,000 distinct CDR3 sequences, less than 20% detected once. It was over 9.5 ml of fresh peripheral blood that supplied the PBMCs. Sequencing input: blood. This TCR came from a man between 18 and 35 years old with Graves' ophthalmopathy.

The CDR3 spells CASSFSDAEAFF. DNA of the CDR3: TGTGCCAGCAGCTTTTCCGACGCTGAAGCTTTCTTT. The chain couples TRBV7-9 to TRBJ1-1; D not resolved. This CDR3 has 12 residues. The germline V gene encodes CDR1 SEHNR and CDR2 FQNEAQ (reference sequence). V lost 3 bases and J 6 bases, leaving 8 bases between the germline ends.